This passage covers 25 T cell receptor beta chains from one sample sequenced in a study of T-cell memory formation after mild COVID-19. Via MiXCR, TCRdb re-called the 5' RACE reads, giving one row per CDR3 protein. The data hold about 280,000 distinct CDR3 sequences, with roughly 8% observed a single time. What was sequenced was PBMCs or a T cell subset sorted from them (not recorded which). These receptors originate from a man aged 18-30 years who had mild COVID-19 (a few samples of this study predate the infection). Cell type and time point are not known.

This clonotype was detected many times. The chain joins TRBV5-5 to TRBJ2-7; D might be TRBD1 (7 bases). Trimming removed 1 base from V and 0 bases from J, with 11 bases in between. The CDR3 covers 15 residues. Germline values: CDR1 SGHKS, CDR2 YYEKEE (reference sequence). The CDR3 spells CASSLWQGGSYEQYF. The CDR3, as DNA: TGTGCCAGCAGCTTGTGGCAGGGGGGCTCCTACGAGCAGTACTTC. The whole variable domain, remainder taken from reference TRBV5-5 and TRBJ2-7, is DAGVTQSPTHLIKTRGQQVTLRCSPISGHKSVSWYQQVLGQGPQFIFQYYEKEERGRGNFPDRFSARQFPNYSSELNVNALLLGDSALYLCASSLWQGGSYEQYFGPGTRLTVT.

The chain joins TRBV7-2 to TRBJ2-5, with 9 positions matching TRBD2. The CDR3 sequence is 16 residues long. V trimming: 1 base; J trimming: 5 bases; junction bases outside the gene matches: 8. The V gene's germline CDR1 is SGHTA and CDR2 FQGNSA. Here the CDR3 reads CASSLGVAGVRETQYF. The CDR3 nucleotides read TGTGCCAGCAGCTTAGGTGTAGCGGGGGTTAGGGAGACCCAGTACTTC.

The V gene is TRBV12-3 or TRBV12-4, the J gene TRBJ1-5, with a tentative D call TRBD1 (6 bases). This CDR3 is built from 14 residues. Deletions cut 6 bases from V and 7 bases from J, with 16 bases between. CDR3 nucleotides: TGTGCCAGCAGCTTGACAGGCTCGGGACAGCCCCAGCATTTT. Protein sequence: CASSLTGSGQPQHF.

J is TRBJ2-3 and V is TRBV12-3 or TRBV12-4; D perhaps matches TRBD1 (6 bases). Deletions cut 4 bases from V and 1 base from J, with 12 bases between. The CDR3 contains 15 residues. The CDR3 region has the DNA TGTGCCAGCAGTTACACGGGACACGGCACAGATACGCAGTATTTT. Protein sequence: CASSYTGHGTDTQYF.

V usage is TRBV18 and J usage is TRBJ2-1, with D tentatively TRBD2 (5 bases). Per germline, CDR1 KGHSH and CDR2 LQKENI. The CDR3 loop spans 15 amino acids. V was cut by 3 bases and J by 2 bases, with 11 bases left in between. In DNA form, the CDR3 reads TGTGCCAGCTCACCGAGCACGGGGACCTACAATGAGCAGTTCTTC. It encodes CASSPSTGTYNEQFF.

The chain has TRBV4-3 and TRBJ1-2; no definite D call. This CDR3 is built from 15 residues. V shed 0 bases and J shed 2 bases, with 10 bases lying between them. Germline-derived CDR1 and CDR2 are LGHNA and YSLEER. CDR3 DNA: TGCGCCAGCAGCCAAGATTTCGTCGGGAACTATGGCTACACCTTC. Protein product: CASSQDFVGNYGYTF.

This clonotype was observed many times. The rearrangement joins TRBV4-3 to TRBJ2-4; a possible D gene is TRBD2 (6 bases). Deletions cut 0 bases from V and 2 bases from J, with 20 bases between. Germline CDR1 LGHNA, CDR2 YSLEER. The CDR3 has 19 residues. CDR3 in DNA: TGCGCCAGCAGCCAAGATGTTGGAGGGCAGGGACGGACCAAAAACATTCAGTACTTC. Translating it yields CASSQDVGGQGRTKNIQYF.

This clonotype was seen more than once but under ten times. The V call is TRBV29-1, the J call TRBJ2-3, with 7 bases aligning to TRBD2. Germline CDR1 reads SQVTM; CDR2 reads ANQGSEA. V was pared by 5 bases and J by 2 bases, with 4 bases of the junction left unmatched. This CDR3 has 13 amino acids. The CDR3 sequence: CSVWGGITDTQYF. CDR3 in DNA: TGCAGCGTTTGGGGGGGAATCACAGATACGCAGTATTTT.

In its sample, this clonotype was seen a few times. This rearrangement joins TRBV7-9 to TRBJ2-3; maybe TRBD2 (5 bases). The CDR3 is made up of 15 amino acids. Trimming removed 1 base at V and 4 bases at J, with 12 bases between. The germline V gene has CDR1 SEHNR and CDR2 FQNEAQ (reference sequence). DNA for the CDR3: TGTGCCAGCAGCTTAGGGCGGGCACACCCAGATACGCAGTATTTT. It encodes CASSLGRAHPDTQYF.

This clonotype appeared many times. The gene calls are TRBV19 and TRBJ1-1, with 10 positions matching TRBD1. From germline, CDR1 is LNHDA and CDR2 SQIVND (reference sequence). V was clipped by 6 bases and J by 3 bases; unmatched bases: 4. The CDR3 spans 14 residues. This CDR3 reads CASRTGGRDTEAFF. In DNA, the CDR3 is TGTGCCAGTAGGACAGGGGGCAGGGACACTGAAGCTTTCTTT.

This clonotype was picked up a small number of times. The chain is built from TRBV7-9 and TRBJ1-1, with TRBD1 as a possible D gene (6 bases). Trimming took 5 bases from V and 4 from J, leaving 17 bases between them. This CDR3 spans 15 amino acids. Germline lookup yields CDR1 SEHNR and CDR2 FQNEAQ (reference sequence). The CDR3 DNA is TGTGCCAGCAGCCAAAACAGGGAAGGGAGCACTGAAGCTTTCTTT. Translated, it gives CASSQNREGSTEAFF.

This clonotype occurred a few times. The chain recombines TRBV20-1 with TRBJ1-2; D gene unclear. Germline values: CDR1 DFQATT, CDR2 SNEGSKA (reference sequence). Trimming removed 1 base at V and 4 bases at J, with 7 bases between. This CDR3 is 12 amino acids long. The CDR3 nucleotides read TGCAGTGCTAGAGGCCCTTCCTATGGCTACACCTTC. Protein sequence: CSARGPSYGYTF.

This clonotype showed up just a few times. The J gene is TRBJ1-5, the V gene TRBV15, with 7 bases lining up with TRBD1. V trimming: 3 bases; J trimming: 7 bases; junction bases outside the gene matches: 6. The CDR3 is 14 amino acids. The germline CDR1 and CDR2 sequences are LNHNV and YYDKDF (reference sequence). CDR3 sequence (DNA): TGTGCCACCAGCAGGGACAGGTCTGGACAGCCCCAGCATTTT. It encodes CATSRDRSGQPQHF.

This clonotype was detected ten times or more. The chain employs TRBV10-3 and TRBJ2-5; 7 bases match TRBD2. V was pared by 6 bases and J by 3 bases, with 4 bases of the junction left unmatched. The germline V gene has CDR1 ENHRY and CDR2 SYGVKD. This CDR3 has 13 amino acids. The CDR3 protein is CAIRWEGKETQYF. For the CDR3, the DNA is TGTGCCATCAGATGGGAGGGAAAAGAGACCCAGTACTTC.

This sequence joins TRBV29-1 and TRBJ1-1; D is perhaps TRBD1 (5 bases). CDR3 length: 14 residues. Germline loops: CDR1 SQVTM, CDR2 ANQGSEA. V gave up 6 bases and J gave up 3 bases, with 17 bases separating them. CDR3 nucleotide sequence: TGCAGCGTAAGCAGGGTACTTAAGGACACTGAAGCTTTCTTT. Its protein is CSVSRVLKDTEAFF.

The chain recombines TRBV6-2 or TRBV6-3 with TRBJ2-3, with TRBD2 as a possible D gene (5 bases). The CDR3 sequence is 12 residues long. Trimming shortened V by 6 bases and J by 6 bases, and 10 bases separated the two germline ends. CDR1 is MNHEY and CDR2 is SVGEGT in the germline V gene. The chain's CDR3 is CASSILGDTQYF. CDR3 bases: TGTGCCAGCAGCATACTAGGGGATACGCAGTATTTT.

This clonotype was seen a few times. The chain combines TRBV18 with TRBJ2-7, with D possibly being TRBD1 (5 bases). Germline values: CDR1 KGHSH, CDR2 LQKENI. V lost 3 bases and J lost 3, with 15 bases in between. This CDR3 contains 15 residues. The CDR3 coding sequence is TGTGCCAGCTCACCCGGCTGGGGCGCAATCTACGAGCAGTACGTC. Its protein is CASSPGWGAIYEQYV.

The rearrangement joins TRBV7-9 to TRBJ2-3, with TRBD2 identical over 11 bases. This CDR3 comprises 18 residues. CDR1 is SEHNR and CDR2 is FQNEAQ in the germline V gene (reference sequence). Unmatched junction bases numbered 14, after V lost 5 bases and J lost 4 bases. The CDR3 nucleotides read TGTGCCAGCAGCCTCACACTAGCGGGGGCGCAGGAGCCAGATACGCAGTATTTT. Its translation is CASSLTLAGAQEPDTQYF.

The chain links TRBV18 to TRBJ2-3; 9 nucleotides agree with TRBD2. Germline V lookup: CDR1 KGHSH, CDR2 LQKENI. With V trimmed by 3 bases and J by 4 bases, 2 bases remained unmatched. CDR3 length: 14 amino acids. The CDR3 bases are TGTGCCAGCTCACCGGGACTAGCATCAGATACGCAGTATTTT. Its protein is CASSPGLASDTQYF. The full variable domain, completed using reference TRBV18 and TRBJ2-3, is NAGVMQNPRHLVRRRGQEARLRCSPMKGHSHVYWYRQLPEEGLKFMVYLQKENIIDESGMPKERFSAEFPKEGPSILRIQQVVRGDSAAYFCASSPGLASDTQYFGPGTRLTVL.

The genes are TRBV7-6 and TRBJ2-2; no clear D gene. Per the germline V gene, CDR1 is SGHVS and CDR2 is FNYEAQ. The ends were cut back, 2 bases at V and 9 bases at J, with 13 bases in the middle. The CDR3 has 14 residues. The CDR3 protein is CASSLNFAARELFF. In DNA, the CDR3 is TGTGCCAGCAGCTTAAATTTCGCGGCGAGGGAGCTGTTTTTT. The full variable domain, completed using reference TRBV7-6 and TRBJ2-2, is GAGVSQSPRYKVTKRGQDVALRCDPISGHVSLYWYRQALGQGPEFLTYFNYEAQQDKSGLPNDRFSAERPEGSISTLTIQRTEQRDSAMYRCASSLNFAARELFFGEGSRLTVL.

This clonotype turned up a few times. The CDR3 DNA reads TGTGCCAGCAGCTTAGTGTTGGATCCCTCCTACAATGAGCAGTTCTTC. Translation: CASSLVLDPSYNEQFF. V and J are TRBV11-2 and TRBJ2-1; D not certain. Germline V lookup: CDR1 SGHAT, CDR2 FQNNGV. Trimming removed 1 base at V and 0 bases at J, with 10 bases between. This CDR3 is built from 16 residues.

This chain joins TRBV28 and TRBJ1-2; D is unclear. Trimming cost V 6 bases and J 3 bases, with 11 bases left between them. CDR1 is MDHEN, CDR2 SYDVKM, per germline. The CDR3 consists of 13 residues. The CDR3 spells CASRTSEDYGYTF. The CDR3 coding sequence is TGTGCCAGCAGGACCTCAGAGGACTATGGCTACACCTTC.

The sample holds a few counts of this clonotype. The rearrangement joins TRBV11-1 to TRBJ2-5; D might be TRBD1 (6 bases). Looked up from germline, CDR1 is SGHAT and CDR2 is FQDESV (reference sequence). V lost 5 bases, J lost 5 bases, and 15 bases lay in between. The CDR3 spans 14 residues. The CDR3 reads CASSPQGVGETQYF. CDR3 in DNA: TGTGCCAGCAGCCCACAGGGAGTAGGGGAGACCCAGTACTTC.

Of note for this clonotype: A much larger clone is a single base away; this may be a read error. J is TRBJ2-3 and V is TRBV11-3; 7 bases match TRBD2. The germline V gene has CDR1 SGHNT and CDR2 YENEEA. CDR3 length: 14 amino acids. The trim removed 5 bases at V and 3 bases at J, leaving 5 bases unmatched. The CDR3 spells CASSPGLGTDTQYF. In DNA form, the CDR3 reads TGTGCCAGCAGCCCCGGACTAGGGACAGATACGCAGTATTTT. Together with reference TRBV11-3 and TRBJ2-3, the CDR3 gives the full variable domain: EAGVVQSPRYKIIEKKQPVAFWCNPISGHNTLYWYLQNLGQGPELLIRYENEEAVDDSQLPKDRFSAERLKGVDSTLKIQPAELGDSAVYLCASSPGLGTDTQYFGPGTRLTVL.

The V and J genes are TRBV4-3 and TRBJ2-7; 8 nucleotides agree with TRBD1. V trimming: 1 base; J trimming: 2 bases; junction bases outside the gene matches: 4. Germline CDR1 reads LGHNA; CDR2 reads YSLEER. CDR3 length: 15 residues. CDR3 region: CASSQATGDTYEQYF. CDR3 DNA sequence: TGCGCCAGCAGCCAAGCGACAGGGGACACCTACGAGCAGTACTTC.